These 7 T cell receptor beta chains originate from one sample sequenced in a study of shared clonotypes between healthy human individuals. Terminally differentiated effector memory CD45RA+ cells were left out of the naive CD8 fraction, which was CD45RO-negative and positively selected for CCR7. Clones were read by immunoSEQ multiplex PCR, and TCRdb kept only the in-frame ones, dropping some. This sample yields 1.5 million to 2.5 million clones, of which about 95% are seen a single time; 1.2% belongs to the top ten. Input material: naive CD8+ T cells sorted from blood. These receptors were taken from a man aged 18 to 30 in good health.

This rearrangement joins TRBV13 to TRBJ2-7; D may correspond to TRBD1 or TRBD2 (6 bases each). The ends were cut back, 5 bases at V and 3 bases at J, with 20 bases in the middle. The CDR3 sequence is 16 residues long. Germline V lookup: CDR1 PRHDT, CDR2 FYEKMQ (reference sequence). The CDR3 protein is CASSPSEGGGYYEQYF. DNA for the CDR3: TGTGCCAGCAGCCCATCCGAGGGGGGAGGATACTACGAGCAGTACTTC. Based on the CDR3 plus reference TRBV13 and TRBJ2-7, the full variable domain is AAGVIQSPRHLIKEKRETATLKCYPIPRHDTVYWYQQGPGQDPQFLISFYEKMQSDKGSIPDRFSAQQFSDYHSELNMSSLELGDSALYFCASSPSEGGGYYEQYFGPGTRLTVT.

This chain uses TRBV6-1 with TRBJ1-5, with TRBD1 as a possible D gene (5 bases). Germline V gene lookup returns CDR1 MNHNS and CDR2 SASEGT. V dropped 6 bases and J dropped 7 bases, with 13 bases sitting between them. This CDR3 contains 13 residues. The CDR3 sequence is CASRDDSSQPQHF. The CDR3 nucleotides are TGTGCCAGCAGGGATGACAGTTCCCAGCCCCAGCATTTT.

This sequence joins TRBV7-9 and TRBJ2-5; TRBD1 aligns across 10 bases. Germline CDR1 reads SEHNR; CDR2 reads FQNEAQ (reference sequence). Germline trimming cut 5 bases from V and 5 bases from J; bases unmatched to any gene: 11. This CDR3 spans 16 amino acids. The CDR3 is CASSPRQGADVETQYF. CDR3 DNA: TGTGCCAGCAGCCCAAGACAGGGGGCTGATGTTGAGACCCAGTACTTC.

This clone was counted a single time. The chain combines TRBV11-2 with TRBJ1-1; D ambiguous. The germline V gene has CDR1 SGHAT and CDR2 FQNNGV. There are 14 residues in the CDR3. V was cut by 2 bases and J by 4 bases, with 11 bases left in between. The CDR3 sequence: CASSLPPLPTEAFF. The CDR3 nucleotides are TGTGCCAGCAGCTTACCCCCCCTTCCCACTGAAGCTTTCTTT.

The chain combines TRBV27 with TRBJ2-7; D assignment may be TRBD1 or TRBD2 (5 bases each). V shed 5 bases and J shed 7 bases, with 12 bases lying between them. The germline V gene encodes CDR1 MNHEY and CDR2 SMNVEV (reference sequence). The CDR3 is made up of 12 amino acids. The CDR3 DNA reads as TGTGCCAGCAGTGGGGGATTAGGGGAGCAGTACTTC. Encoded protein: CASSGGLGEQYF.

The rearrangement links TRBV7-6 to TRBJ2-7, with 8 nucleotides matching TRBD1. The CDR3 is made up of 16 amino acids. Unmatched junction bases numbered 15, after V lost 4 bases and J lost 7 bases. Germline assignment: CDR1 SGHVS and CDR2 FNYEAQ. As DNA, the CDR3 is TGTGCCAGCAGCTCCTTTCGGGCAGGGGGCCGGGGGGAGCAGTACTTC. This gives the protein CASSSFRAGGRGEQYF.

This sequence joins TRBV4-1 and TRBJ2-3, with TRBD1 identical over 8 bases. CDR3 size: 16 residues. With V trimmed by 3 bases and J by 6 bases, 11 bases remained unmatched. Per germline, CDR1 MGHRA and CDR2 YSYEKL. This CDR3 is CASSHTNQGARDTQYF. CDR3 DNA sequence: TGCGCCAGCAGCCATACGAACCAGGGGGCGCGGGATACGCAGTATTTT.